This TCR beta chain was recorded in a study of STAT5B mutations in CD4+ large granular lymphocyte leukemia. Study in general: Healthy donors showed HLA-associated enrichment of the CDR3 'QG' motif. Study-wide results and caveats: Patient CD4-sorted repertoires stayed more clonal than healthy ones after leukemic-clone removal. No patients shared main leukemic clonotypes, though less than 30% appeared at low frequency elsewhere. Higher CD4+ than CD8+ T-LGLL clonality might reflect small sample size.

The data were produced by immunoSEQ multiplex PCR, yet TCRdb's version contains in-frame clones alone and is incomplete. This table holds nearly 35,000 clones, about 65% found once. As regards this clone: Its antigen is not known.

The CDR3 is 13 amino acids. Germline-derived CDR1 and CDR2 are SGHNT and YYREEE (reference sequence). Trimming removed 4 bases from V and 8 bases from J; junction bases left unmatched: 6. This sequence was found in a human donor in good health. Sequenced material: CD4+ T cells from blood buffy coats. This chain uses TRBV5-4 with TRBJ1-2; 9 positions agree with TRBD1. CDR3 coding DNA: TGTGCCAGCAGCGGAACAGGGGGCGTCGGCTACACCTTC. It encodes CASSGTGGVGYTF.